The sequence of this T cell receptor (beta chain) was determined in a study of blood T cell repertoires in COVID-19. Study at large: The study drew acute and convalescent COVID-19 samples from the United States, Italy and Spain. Sample material is recorded as cDNA or gDNA derived from T cells, B-cell-depleted T cells, or PBMCs.

As processed by the authors: Reference gene primer amplification gave estimated nucleated cell counts. Sequencing used immunoSEQ multiplex PCR; TCRdb keeps in-frame clones, though not all of them. The V and J calls and clone size come from that table; D and trimming were worked out from the DNA. The sample shows approximately 15,000 clones, 73% of them seen only once. The sequence was obtained from a boy younger than 10 with active or convalescent COVID-19. The sequenced material came from peripheral blood.

In DNA form, the CDR3 reads TGCGCCAGCATGACACCGGGACAGGGGGGACTAGGCGAGCAGTACTTC. Encoded protein: CASMTPGQGGLGEQYF. This chain uses TRBV4-1 with TRBJ2-7; 11 bases fit TRBD1. This CDR3 has 16 residues. Germline assignment: CDR1 MGHRA and CDR2 YSYEKL. With V trimmed by 7 bases and J by 6 bases, 14 bases remained unmatched.